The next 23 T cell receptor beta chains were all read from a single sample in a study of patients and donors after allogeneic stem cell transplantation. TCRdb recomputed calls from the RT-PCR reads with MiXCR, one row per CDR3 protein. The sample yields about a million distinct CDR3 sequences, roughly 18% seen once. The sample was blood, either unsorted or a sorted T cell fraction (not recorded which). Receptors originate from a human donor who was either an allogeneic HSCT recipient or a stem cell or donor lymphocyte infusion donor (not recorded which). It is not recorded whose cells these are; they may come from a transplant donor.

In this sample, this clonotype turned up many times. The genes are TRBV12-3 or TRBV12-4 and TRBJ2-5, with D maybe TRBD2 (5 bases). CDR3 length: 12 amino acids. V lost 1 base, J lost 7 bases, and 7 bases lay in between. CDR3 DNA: TGTGCCAGCAGTTTAGGACGGGGGACCCAGTACTTC. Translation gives CASSLGRGTQYF.

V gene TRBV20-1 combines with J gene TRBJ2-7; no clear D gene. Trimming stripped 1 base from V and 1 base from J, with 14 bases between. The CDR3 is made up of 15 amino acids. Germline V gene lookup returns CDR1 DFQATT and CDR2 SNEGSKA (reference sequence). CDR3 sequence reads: CSARAFGVKSYEQYF. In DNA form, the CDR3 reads TGCAGTGCTAGAGCCTTTGGCGTAAAGTCCTACGAGCAGTACTTC.

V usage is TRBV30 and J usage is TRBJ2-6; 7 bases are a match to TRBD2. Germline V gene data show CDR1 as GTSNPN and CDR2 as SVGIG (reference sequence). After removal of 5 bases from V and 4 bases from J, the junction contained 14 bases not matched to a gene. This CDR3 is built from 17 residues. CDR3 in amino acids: CAWGWTLPGLGANVLTF. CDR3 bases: TGTGCCTGGGGTTGGACCCTACCGGGACTAGGGGCCAACGTCCTGACTTTC. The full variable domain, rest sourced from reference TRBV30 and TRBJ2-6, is SQTIHQWPATLVQPVGSPLSLECTVEGTSNPNLYWYRQAAGRGLQLLFYSVGIGQISSEVPQNLSASRPQDRQFILSSKKLLLSDSGFYLCAWGWTLPGLGANVLTFGAGSRLTVL.

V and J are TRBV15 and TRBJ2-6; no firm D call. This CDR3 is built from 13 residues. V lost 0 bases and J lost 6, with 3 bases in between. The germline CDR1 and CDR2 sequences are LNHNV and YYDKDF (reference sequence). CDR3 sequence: CATSRDQANVLTF. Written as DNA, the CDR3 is TGTGCCACCAGCAGAGATCAGGCCAACGTCCTGACTTTC.

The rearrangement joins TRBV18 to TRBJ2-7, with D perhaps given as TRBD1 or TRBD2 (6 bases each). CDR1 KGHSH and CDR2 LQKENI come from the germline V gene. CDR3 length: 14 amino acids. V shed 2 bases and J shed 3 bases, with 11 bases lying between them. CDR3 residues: CASSPARGDYEQYF. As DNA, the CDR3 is TGTGCCAGCTCACCAGCAAGGGGGGACTACGAGCAGTACTTC.

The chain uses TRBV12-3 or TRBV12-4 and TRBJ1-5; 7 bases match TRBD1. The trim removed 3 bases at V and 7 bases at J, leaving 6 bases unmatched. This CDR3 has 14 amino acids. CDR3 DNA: TGTGCCAGCAGTTTCCGACAGGGCCGGCAGCCCCAGCATTTT. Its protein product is CASSFRQGRQPQHF.

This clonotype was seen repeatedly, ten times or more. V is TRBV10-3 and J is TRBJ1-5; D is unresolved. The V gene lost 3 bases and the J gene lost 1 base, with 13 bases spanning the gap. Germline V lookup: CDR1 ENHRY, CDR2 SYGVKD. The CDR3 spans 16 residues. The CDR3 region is CAISDGKGGSNQPQHF. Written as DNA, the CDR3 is TGTGCCATCAGTGACGGAAAGGGAGGCAGCAATCAGCCCCAGCATTTT.

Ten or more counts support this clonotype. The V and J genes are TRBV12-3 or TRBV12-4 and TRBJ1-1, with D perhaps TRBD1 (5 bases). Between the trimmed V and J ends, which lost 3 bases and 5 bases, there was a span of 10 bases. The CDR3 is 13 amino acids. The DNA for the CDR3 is TGTGCCAGCAGTTTGGGGGGGGTTACTGAAGCTTTCTTT. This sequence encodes CASSLGGVTEAFF.

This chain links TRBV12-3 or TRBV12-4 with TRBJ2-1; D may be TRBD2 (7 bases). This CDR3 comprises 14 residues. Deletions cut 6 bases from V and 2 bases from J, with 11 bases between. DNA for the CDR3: TGTGCCAGCAGGGGGGCGGGAGCCTACAATGAGCAGTTCTTC. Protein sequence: CASRGAGAYNEQFF.

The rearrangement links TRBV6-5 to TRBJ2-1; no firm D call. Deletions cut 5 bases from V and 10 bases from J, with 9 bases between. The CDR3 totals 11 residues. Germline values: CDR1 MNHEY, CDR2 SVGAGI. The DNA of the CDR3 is TGTGCCAGCAGTGACCCTCTGGAGCAGTTCTTC. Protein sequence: CASSDPLEQFF.

CDR3 protein: CAISDVGWEVGEQYF. CDR3 nucleotides: TGTGCCATCAGTGATGTGGGGTGGGAGGTGGGGGAGCAGTACTTC. V and J are TRBV10-3 and TRBJ2-7, with D perhaps matching TRBD2 (6 bases). CDR1 is ENHRY and CDR2 is SYGVKD in the germline V gene. CDR3 length: 15 amino acids. Trimming took off 3 bases at V and 7 bases at J, with 19 bases between the two ends.

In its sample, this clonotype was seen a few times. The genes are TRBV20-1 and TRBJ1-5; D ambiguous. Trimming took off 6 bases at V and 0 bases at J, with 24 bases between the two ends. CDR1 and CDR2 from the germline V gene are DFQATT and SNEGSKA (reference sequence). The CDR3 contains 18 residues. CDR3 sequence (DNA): TGCAGTGCCCCCTCCCCGGGTTGGCCCGCGTATAGCAATCAGCCCCAGCATTTT. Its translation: CSAPSPGWPAYSNQPQHF.

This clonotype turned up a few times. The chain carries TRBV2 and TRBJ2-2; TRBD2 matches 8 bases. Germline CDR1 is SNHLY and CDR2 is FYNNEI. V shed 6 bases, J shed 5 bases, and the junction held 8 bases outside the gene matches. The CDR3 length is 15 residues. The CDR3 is CASSPAAGETGELFF. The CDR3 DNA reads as TGTGCCAGCAGCCCCGCAGCGGGAGAAACCGGGGAGCTGTTTTTT.

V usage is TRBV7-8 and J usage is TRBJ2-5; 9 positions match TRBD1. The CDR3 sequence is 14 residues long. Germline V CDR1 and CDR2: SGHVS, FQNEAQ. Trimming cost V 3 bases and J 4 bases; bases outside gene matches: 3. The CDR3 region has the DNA TGTGCCAGCAGCTTTGGGACAGGGATAGAGACCCAGTACTTC. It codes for CASSFGTGIETQYF.

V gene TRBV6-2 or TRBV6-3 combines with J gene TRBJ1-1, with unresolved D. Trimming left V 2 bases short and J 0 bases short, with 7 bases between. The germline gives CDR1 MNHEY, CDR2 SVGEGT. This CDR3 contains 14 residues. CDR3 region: CASSYSFMNTEAFF. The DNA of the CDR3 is TGTGCCAGCAGTTACAGTTTCATGAACACTGAAGCTTTCTTT.

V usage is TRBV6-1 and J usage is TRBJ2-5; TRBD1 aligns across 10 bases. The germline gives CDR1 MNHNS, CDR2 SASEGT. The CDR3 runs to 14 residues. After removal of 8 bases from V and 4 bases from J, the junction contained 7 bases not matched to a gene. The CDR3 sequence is CASSGQGMGETQYF. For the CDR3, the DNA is TGTGCCAGCTCGGGACAGGGGATGGGAGAGACCCAGTACTTC.

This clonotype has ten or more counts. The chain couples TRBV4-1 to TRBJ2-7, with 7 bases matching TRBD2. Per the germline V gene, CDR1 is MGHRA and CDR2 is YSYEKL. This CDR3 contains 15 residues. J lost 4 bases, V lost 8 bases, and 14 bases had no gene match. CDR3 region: CASSATTSEVYEQYF. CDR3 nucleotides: TGCGCCAGCTCGGCAACCACTAGCGAGGTGTACGAGCAGTACTTC.

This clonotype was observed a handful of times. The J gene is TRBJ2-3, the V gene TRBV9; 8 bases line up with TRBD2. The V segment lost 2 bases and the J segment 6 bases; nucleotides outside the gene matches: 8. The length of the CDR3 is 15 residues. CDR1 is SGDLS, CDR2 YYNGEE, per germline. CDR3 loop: CASSVLGLAGDTQYF. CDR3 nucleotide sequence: TGTGCCAGCAGCGTCCTAGGACTAGCTGGGGATACGCAGTATTTT.

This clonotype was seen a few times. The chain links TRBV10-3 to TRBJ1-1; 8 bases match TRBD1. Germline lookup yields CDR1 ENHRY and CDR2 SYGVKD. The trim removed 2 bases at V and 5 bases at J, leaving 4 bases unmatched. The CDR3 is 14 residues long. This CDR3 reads CAISEGTGKTEAFF. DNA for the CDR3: TGTGCCATCAGTGAGGGGACAGGAAAGACTGAAGCTTTCTTT.

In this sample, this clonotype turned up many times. This chain's CDR3 is CASSPAGGPPYNEQFF. In nucleotides, the CDR3 is TGTGCCAGCAGTCCGGCGGGGGGGCCTCCCTACAATGAGCAGTTCTTC. The chain is built from TRBV12-3 or TRBV12-4 and TRBJ2-1; 9 bases align to TRBD2. Trimming cost V 5 bases and J 2 bases; bases outside gene matches: 7. The CDR3 runs 16 residues.

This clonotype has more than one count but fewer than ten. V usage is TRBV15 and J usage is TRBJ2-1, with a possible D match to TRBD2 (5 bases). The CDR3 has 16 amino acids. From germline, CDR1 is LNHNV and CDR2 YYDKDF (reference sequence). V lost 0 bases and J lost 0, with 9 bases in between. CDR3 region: CATSREGGRSYNEQFF. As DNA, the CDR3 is TGTGCCACCAGCAGAGAGGGCGGGCGCTCCTACAATGAGCAGTTCTTC.

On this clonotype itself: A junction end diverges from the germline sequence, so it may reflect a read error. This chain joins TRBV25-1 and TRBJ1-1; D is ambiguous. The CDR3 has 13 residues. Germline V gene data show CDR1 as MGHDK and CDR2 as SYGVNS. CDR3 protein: CASSEVWNSEAFF. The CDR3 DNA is TGTGCCAGCAGTGAAGTGTGGAACTCTGAAGCTTTCTTT.

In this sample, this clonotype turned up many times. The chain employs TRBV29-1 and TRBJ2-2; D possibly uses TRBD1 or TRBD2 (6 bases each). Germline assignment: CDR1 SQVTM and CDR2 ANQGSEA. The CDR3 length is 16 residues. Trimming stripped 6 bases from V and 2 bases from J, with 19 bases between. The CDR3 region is CSVSGGRTANTGELFF. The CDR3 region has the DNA TGCAGCGTCTCTGGGGGGAGGACAGCTAACACCGGGGAGCTGTTTTTT.